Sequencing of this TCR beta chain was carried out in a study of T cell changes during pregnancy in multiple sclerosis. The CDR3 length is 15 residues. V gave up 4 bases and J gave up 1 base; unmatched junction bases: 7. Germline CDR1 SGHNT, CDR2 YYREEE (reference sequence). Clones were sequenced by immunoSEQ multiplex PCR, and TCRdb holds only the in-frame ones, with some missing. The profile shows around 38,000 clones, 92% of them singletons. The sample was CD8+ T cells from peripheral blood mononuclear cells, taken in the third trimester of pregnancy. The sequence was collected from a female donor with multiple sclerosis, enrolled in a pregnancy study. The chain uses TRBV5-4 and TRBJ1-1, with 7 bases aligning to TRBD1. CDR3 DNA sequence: TGTGCCAGCAGCGCAGACAGGGTAACGAACACTGAAGCTTTCTTT. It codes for CASSADRVTNTEAFF.